Sequencing of this TCR beta chain was carried out in a study of patients and donors after allogeneic stem cell transplantation. Germline V gene data show CDR1 as SGHTA and CDR2 as FQGNSA. Deletions cut 4 bases from V and 3 bases from J, with 19 bases between. This CDR3 is built from 17 residues. In this sample, this clonotype turned up a few times. One entry per CDR3 protein, called by TCRdb with MiXCR from the RT-PCR reads. The table has 410,000 or so distinct CDR3 sequences, about a sixth seen once. The receptor's source is a human donor who was either an allogeneic HSCT recipient or a stem cell or donor lymphocyte infusion donor (not recorded which). It is not recorded whose cells these are; they may come from a transplant donor. The chain combines TRBV7-2 with TRBJ1-5; D possibly corresponds to TRBD1 (6 bases). Sequences were obtained from blood, either unsorted or a sorted T cell fraction (not recorded which). The CDR3 here is CASSSSNRESDNQPQHF. Written as DNA, the CDR3 is TGTGCCAGCAGCTCTAGTAACAGGGAAAGTGACAATCAGCCCCAGCATTTT.